The 16 T cell receptor beta chains below all came from one sample that was sequenced in a study of blood T cell repertoires in COVID-19. Produced via immunoSEQ multiplex PCR; TCRdb's table is partial and in-frame only. Among fewer than 200,000 clones listed, 89% were seen once. The sequencing input was peripheral blood. The receptors derive from a man between 18 and 35 years old who had recovered from COVID-19.

The chain recombines TRBV12-5 with TRBJ2-2; tentatively, D is TRBD1 (5 bases). Germline V gene data show CDR1 as LGHNT and CDR2 as FRNRAP. With 7 bases removed from V and 5 bases from J, the gap between germline ends came to 8 bases. CDR3 length: 12 residues. CDR3 amino acids: CASAGRTGELFF. The CDR3 DNA is TGTGCTAGTGCAGGGCGAACCGGGGAGCTGTTTTTT. Supplemented by reference TRBV12-5 and TRBJ2-2, the full variable domain reads DARVTQTPRHKVTEMGQEVTMRCQPILGHNTVFWYRQTMMQGLELLAYFRNRAPLDDSGMPKDRFSAEMPDATLATLKIQPSEPRDSAVYFCASAGRTGELFFGEGSRLTVL.

The DNA of the CDR3 is TGTGCCAGCAGCTCTAGCGGCCTTGACGGAAACATTCAGTACTTC. Protein product: CASSSSGLDGNIQYF. V is TRBV7-8 and J is TRBJ2-4, with 7 positions matching TRBD2. CDR1 SGHVS and CDR2 FQNEAQ come from the germline V gene. The CDR3 totals 15 residues. V gave up 4 bases and J gave up 6 bases; unmatched junction bases: 9. Full variable domain (rest looked up from reference TRBV7-8 and TRBJ2-4): GAGVSQSPRYKVAKRGQDVALRCDPISGHVSLFWYQQALGQGPEFLTYFQNEAQLDKSGLPSDRFFAERPEGSVSTLKIQRTQQEDSAVYLCASSSSGLDGNIQYFGAGTRLSVL.

The CDR3 sequence is CASLARGEKLFF. The CDR3 coding sequence is TGTGCCAGCCTGGCGCGGGGTGAAAAACTGTTTTTT. The chain uses TRBV28 and TRBJ1-4; D is ambiguous. CDR1 is MDHEN, CDR2 SYDVKM, per germline. The CDR3 covers 12 residues. Trimming took off 8 bases at V and 7 bases at J, with 11 bases between the two ends.

The J gene is TRBJ2-7, the V gene TRBV6-2 or TRBV6-3; perhaps TRBD1 as D (6 bases). Germline CDR1 is MNHEY and CDR2 is SVGEGT. Trimming took 2 bases from V and 2 from J, leaving 10 bases between them. CDR3 length: 14 residues. In nucleotides, the CDR3 is TGTGCCAGCAGTTACCTGGACAGTACCTACGAGCAGTACTTC. Protein sequence: CASSYLDSTYEQYF.

The V and J genes are TRBV5-6 and TRBJ1-1; the match to TRBD1 covers 7 bases. The trim removed 6 bases at V and 4 bases at J, leaving 6 bases unmatched. Germline CDR1 is SGHDT and CDR2 is YYEEEE. The CDR3 covers 13 residues. The CDR3: CASTPHRGTEAFF. CDR3 nucleotides: TGTGCCAGCACCCCACACAGGGGCACTGAAGCTTTCTTT.

The rearrangement links TRBV5-8 to TRBJ2-2, with 10 bases lining up with TRBD1. The V gene's germline CDR1 is SGHTS and CDR2 YDEGEE. V was pared by 4 bases and J by 2 bases, with 5 bases of the junction left unmatched. There are 16 residues in the CDR3. CDR3 DNA: TGTGCCAGCAGCCACGGACAGGGGGGCAACACCGGGGAGCTGTTTTTT. This encodes CASSHGQGGNTGELFF.

The V call is TRBV12-3 or TRBV12-4, the J call TRBJ1-2, with D unresolved. Trimming pared 4 bases from V and 5 bases from J, leaving 5 bases between. This CDR3 spans 11 amino acids. CDR3 sequence (DNA): TGTGCCAGCAGTTCTGTATATGGCTACACCTTC. This gives the protein CASSSVYGYTF.

The V gene is TRBV24-1, the J gene TRBJ1-2; weak D call: TRBD1 (5 bases). CDR3 size: 15 residues. Germline CDR1 and CDR2: KGHDR and SFDVKD. Trimming left V 4 bases short and J 4 bases short, with 15 bases between. The CDR3, as DNA: TGTGCCACCAGTGACCCTAAGGTTGGGGCCTATGGCTACACCTTC. This translates into CATSDPKVGAYGYTF.

V and J are TRBV28 and TRBJ2-5; D is possibly TRBD1 (6 bases). Trimming took off 2 bases at V and 5 bases at J, with 18 bases between the two ends. Germline lookup yields CDR1 MDHEN and CDR2 SYDVKM. The CDR3 consists of 16 residues. The CDR3 coding sequence is TGTGCCAGCAGTTTACGGCGACAGGCGACGGGGGAGACCCAGTACTTC. This translates into CASSLRRQATGETQYF.

V and J are TRBV6-5 and TRBJ1-2, with a possible D match to TRBD1 (6 bases). The CDR3 loop spans 14 amino acids. Germline lookup yields CDR1 MNHEY and CDR2 SVGAGI. V was shortened by 5 bases and J by 2 bases, with 12 bases between the two germline ends. As DNA, the CDR3 is TGTGCCAGCAGTCTTCGGACAGCCAACTATGGCTACACCTTC. Protein: CASSLRTANYGYTF.

CDR3 region: CASSYSATGEAFF. DNA of the CDR3: TGTGCCAGCAGTTACTCGGCGACAGGCGAAGCTTTCTTT. The J gene is TRBJ1-1, the V gene TRBV6-5; TRBD1 might be the D (6 bases). The CDR3 consists of 13 residues. Trimming cost V 0 bases and J 8 bases, with 10 bases left between them. Germline-derived CDR1 and CDR2 are MNHEY and SVGAGI.

The chain links TRBV19 to TRBJ2-1; TRBD2 might be the D (6 bases). Per germline, CDR1 LNHDA and CDR2 SQIVND (reference sequence). The CDR3 is 15 residues long. Deletions cut 2 bases from V and 6 bases from J, with 14 bases between. CDR3 in DNA: TGTGCCAGTAGTATAACCGGGGGAAGTGGCAATGAGCAGTTCTTC. Translating it yields CASSITGGSGNEQFF.

This clone was counted a single time. The chain carries TRBV29-1 and TRBJ1-2, with D perhaps TRBD1 (6 bases). Trimming took off 6 bases at V and 3 bases at J, with 14 bases between the two ends. CDR3 size: 13 residues. The germline V gene encodes CDR1 SQVTM and CDR2 ANQGSEA. The CDR3 loop is CSVARQVDYGYTF. CDR3 coding DNA: TGCAGCGTCGCCCGACAGGTTGACTATGGCTACACCTTC.

The genes are TRBV10-3 and TRBJ2-5, with D possibly TRBD2 on 6 matching bases. CDR1 ENHRY and CDR2 SYGVKD come from the germline V gene. V lost 7 bases, J lost 5 bases, and 8 bases lay in between. This CDR3 spans 11 amino acids. The CDR3 region is CAINGGETQYF. For the CDR3, the DNA is TGTGCCATCAACGGAGGGGAGACCCAGTACTTC.

The chain couples TRBV20-1 to TRBJ2-5; 8 bases map to TRBD1. With V trimmed by 3 bases and J by 2 bases, 8 bases remained unmatched. Germline lookup yields CDR1 DFQATT and CDR2 SNEGSKA (reference sequence). There are 15 residues in the CDR3. CDR3 DNA sequence: TGCAGTGCTAGTCCCCAGGGGGCGCAACAAGAGACCCAGTACTTC. Protein sequence: CSASPQGAQQETQYF.

J is TRBJ1-4 and V is TRBV28; the D gene is possibly TRBD1 (6 bases). This CDR3 is 14 amino acids long. Germline lookup yields CDR1 MDHEN and CDR2 SYDVKM. V was cut by 6 bases and J by 5 bases, with 13 bases left in between. CDR3 loop: CASSLVQGNEKLFF. For the CDR3, the DNA is TGTGCCAGCAGCCTAGTCCAGGGGAATGAAAAACTGTTTTTT.